The 10 T cell receptor beta chains reported below all come from one sample, sequenced in a study of cytomegalovirus exposure and HLA in healthy donors. Both 60 Vbeta primers and 13 Jbeta primers went into the PCR. Clones were sequenced by immunoSEQ multiplex PCR, and TCRdb holds only the in-frame ones, with some missing. The data hold about 160,000 clones, with 65% to 85% observed a single time. Sequenced input: PBMCs. These receptors were obtained from a woman aged 45 to 65 in good health and CMV-seropositive.

V and J are TRBV7-9 and TRBJ1-1, with 8 nucleotides matching TRBD1. The V segment lost 1 base and the J segment 7 bases; nucleotides outside the gene matches: 2. Germline CDR1 reads SEHNR; CDR2 reads FQNEAQ (reference sequence). The CDR3 has 13 amino acids. The CDR3 DNA reads TGTGCCAGCAGCTTAGGACAGGGGAATGAAGCTTTCTTT. This encodes CASSLGQGNEAFF.

V is TRBV9 and J is TRBJ1-2, with 10 nucleotides matching TRBD1. Germline V lookup: CDR1 SGDLS, CDR2 YYNGEE. V lost 3 bases and J lost 8; bases outside the gene matches: 7. The CDR3 is 14 residues long. DNA for the CDR3: TGTGCCAGCAGCGGAAGACAGGGGGCGAACGGCTACACCTTC. Its translation is CASSGRQGANGYTF. Full variable domain (rest looked up from reference TRBV9 and TRBJ1-2): DSGVTQTPKHLITATGQRVTLRCSPRSGDLSVYWYQQSLDQGLQFLIQYYNGEERAKGNILERFSAQQFPDLHSELNLSSLELGDSALYFCASSGRQGANGYTFGSGTRLTVV.

This sequence joins TRBV7-9 and TRBJ2-3; D unresolved. Germline lookup yields CDR1 SEHNR and CDR2 FQNEAQ (reference sequence). This CDR3 is 12 amino acids long. The V end lost 2 bases, the J end lost 5 bases, and 5 bases lay between the germline ends. In DNA, the CDR3 is TGTGCCAGCAGCTTATTCAAAGATACGCAGTATTTT. It specifies CASSLFKDTQYF.

This sequence joins TRBV10-3 and TRBJ1-6, with D tentatively TRBD1 (5 bases). V lost 2 bases and J 7 bases, leaving 9 bases between the germline ends. Looked up from germline, CDR1 is ENHRY and CDR2 is SYGVKD. The CDR3 consists of 14 residues. The CDR3 reads CAISEGGVNSPLHF. CDR3 nucleotide sequence: TGTGCCATCAGTGAGGGGGGGGTGAATTCACCCCTCCACTTT.

The J gene is TRBJ1-1, the V gene TRBV2; 7 bases agree with TRBD1. The CDR3 totals 16 residues. Per germline, CDR1 SNHLY and CDR2 FYNNEI. V shed 6 bases and J 0 bases; nucleotides not matched to a gene: 10. CDR3 sequence (DNA): TGTGCCAGCAGCAGAGGTAGGGGGCTCTTGAACACTGAAGCTTTCTTT. Its translation: CASSRGRGLLNTEAFF.

This rearrangement joins TRBV27 to TRBJ2-3; 8 bases map to TRBD1. Germline assignment: CDR1 MNHEY and CDR2 SMNVEV (reference sequence). Trimming removed 5 bases from V and 1 base from J; junction bases left unmatched: 11. This CDR3 has 17 amino acids. CDR3 in amino acids: CASSRIQGARGTDTQYF. The DNA of the CDR3 is TGTGCCAGCAGTAGGATCCAGGGGGCGAGGGGCACAGATACGCAGTATTTT.

The CDR3 region is CASSWFGLYEQYF. The CDR3 DNA sequence: TGTGCCAGCAGCTGGTTCGGACTCTACGAGCAGTACTTC. V is TRBV11-2 and J is TRBJ2-7; tentatively, D is TRBD2 (5 bases). There are 13 residues in the CDR3. V was shortened by 4 bases and J by 3 bases, with 10 bases between the two germline ends. Germline V gene data show CDR1 as SGHAT and CDR2 as FQNNGV.

The J gene is TRBJ1-6, the V gene TRBV10-2, with TRBD1 matching 8 bases. CDR1 WSHSY and CDR2 SAAADI come from the germline V gene. Trimming took 4 bases from V and 7 from J; bases not matched to a gene: 6. This CDR3 has 15 residues. The CDR3 here is CASSGTGTLNSPLHF. CDR3 DNA sequence: TGCGCCAGCAGTGGGACAGGGACCCTAAATTCACCCCTCCACTTT.

This clone has only one observation. The chain combines TRBV30 with TRBJ1-1, with a tentative D call TRBD1 (6 bases). CDR1 and CDR2 (germline): GTSNPN, SVGIG (reference sequence). V was trimmed by 5 bases and J by 4 bases, leaving 14 bases between them. CDR3 length: 13 residues. CDR3 region: CAWSTRGGTEAFF. As DNA, the CDR3 is TGTGCCTGGTCAACAAGGGGGGGCACTGAAGCTTTCTTT.

The V and J genes are TRBV9 and TRBJ2-3, with 8 nucleotides matching TRBD1. The CDR3 consists of 15 residues. Germline values: CDR1 SGDLS, CDR2 YYNGEE. The V gene end was trimmed by 0 bases and the J gene end by 5 bases; junction bases not matched to a gene: 5. The CDR3 sequence is CASSVGSRGRDTQYF. CDR3 in DNA: TGTGCCAGCAGCGTAGGTTCCAGGGGGCGAGATACGCAGTATTTT.